What follows are 24 T cell receptor beta chains derived from one specimen sequenced in a study of radiotherapy plus CTLA-4 blockade in lung cancer. This table comes from immunoSEQ multiplex PCR, and its TCRdb copy is limited to in-frame clones, with some not included. The sample holds about 100,000 clones; about four fifths are singletons and the top ten take more than 0.75%. The source material was peripheral blood, sampled from a patient treated with radiotherapy plus ipilimumab. These receptors originate from a human donor with non-small cell lung cancer who had stable disease on radiotherapy plus ipilimumab.

J is TRBJ2-1 and V is TRBV5-1, with D hard to call. This CDR3 is 15 amino acids long. Trimming pared 5 bases from V and 0 bases from J, leaving 12 bases between. The V gene's germline CDR1 is SGHRS and CDR2 YFSETQ. The CDR3 sequence: CASRLQSSSYNEQFF. The CDR3 coding sequence is TGCGCCAGCAGACTACAGTCGAGCTCCTACAATGAGCAGTTCTTC.

This clone has a single count. This chain links TRBV27 with TRBJ1-1; 11 nucleotides agree with TRBD1. CDR1 MNHEY and CDR2 SMNVEV come from the germline V gene (reference sequence). The CDR3 has 13 amino acids. Losses at the gene ends were 5 bases for V and 10 bases for J; bases not matched to a gene: 6. DNA of the CDR3: TGTGCCAGCAGTAACCGGGACAGGGGGGGAGCTTTCTTT. It specifies CASSNRDRGGAFF.

The chain employs TRBV7-9 and TRBJ2-7; 11 bases line up with TRBD2. The CDR3 loop spans 14 amino acids. Germline values: CDR1 SEHNR, CDR2 FQNEAQ (reference sequence). Trimming cost V 4 bases and J 7 bases; bases outside gene matches: 6. CDR3 sequence reads: CASSSLAGGSEQYF. The DNA for the CDR3 is TGTGCCAGCAGCTCCCTAGCGGGAGGTTCTGAGCAGTACTTC.

This chain uses TRBV5-1 with TRBJ2-5; the match to TRBD1 covers 11 bases. V dropped 4 bases and J dropped 5; count of bases not matched to a gene: 7. Germline CDR1 SGHRS, CDR2 YFSETQ. This CDR3 has 15 residues. The CDR3, as DNA: TGCGCCAGCAGCCAGCGGACAGGGGGCGAGGAGACCCAGTACTTC. Amino acid sequence: CASSQRTGGEETQYF.

The chain couples TRBV5-1 to TRBJ2-7, with 9 nucleotides matching TRBD2. The CDR3 is made up of 17 amino acids. The V and J ends lost 0 bases and 0 bases, in that order; junction bases with no gene match: 7. Germline CDR1 SGHRS, CDR2 YFSETQ. The CDR3 DNA follows: TGCGCCAGCAGCTTGGAAGGGGCTAGCGGGATCTCCTACGAGCAGTACTTC. This sequence encodes CASSLEGASGISYEQYF.

The rearrangement links TRBV23-1 to TRBJ2-1, with 9 nucleotides matching TRBD2. TRBV23-1 has ORF status, its function being uncertain. V dropped 0 bases and J dropped 2; count of bases not matched to a gene: 8. The CDR3 spans 18 residues. The CDR3 DNA is TGCGCCAGCAGTCAATCGAAACTAGCGGGTCAACCCTACAATGAGCAGTTCTTC. This sequence encodes CASSQSKLAGQPYNEQFF.

The chain links TRBV28 to TRBJ2-7; no firm D call. Germline CDR1 reads MDHEN; CDR2 reads SYDVKM. The germline V and J ends were trimmed by 5 bases and 2 bases, with 4 bases remaining between them. This CDR3 has 11 amino acids. CDR3 bases: TGTGCCAGCAGTGAAACCTACGAGCAGTACTTC. Translating it yields CASSETYEQYF. The entire variable domain, with the rest obtained from reference TRBV28 and TRBJ2-7, is as follows: DVKVTQSSRYLVKRTGEKVFLECVQDMDHENMFWYRQDPGLGLRLIYFSYDVKMKEKGDIPEGYSVSREKKERFSLILESASTNQTSMYLCASSETYEQYFGPGTRLTVT.

About this clone: Other DNA sequences in the same sample also yield this CDR3. V is TRBV28 and J is TRBJ2-5, with TRBD2 identical over 8 bases. The junction had 14 bases not matched to a gene; V was cut back by 3 bases and J by 5 bases. This CDR3 is built from 17 residues. CDR1 is MDHEN, CDR2 SYDVKM, per germline. The CDR3 here is CASSFSLGAGGGETQYF. Here the CDR3 DNA reads TGTGCCAGCAGTTTTTCCCTCGGGGCGGGAGGCGGGGAGACCCAGTACTTC. Using reference TRBV28 and TRBJ2-5 for the parts outside the CDR3, the full variable domain is DVKVTQSSRYLVKRTGEKVFLECVQDMDHENMFWYRQDPGLGLRLIYFSYDVKMKEKGDIPEGYSVSREKKERFSLILESASTNQTSMYLCASSFSLGAGGGETQYFGPGTRLLVL.

The chain links TRBV5-1 to TRBJ2-5; 10 positions match TRBD2. The germline gives CDR1 SGHRS, CDR2 YFSETQ. The CDR3 has 14 residues. The trim removed 2 bases at V and 2 bases at J, leaving 0 bases unmatched. The CDR3 sequence is CASSLAGGQETQYF. The CDR3 DNA follows: TGCGCCAGCAGCTTAGCGGGGGGGCAAGAGACCCAGTACTTC.

This chain joins TRBV19 and TRBJ2-7; 13 bases fit TRBD2. V was clipped by 3 bases and J by 3 bases; unmatched bases: 2. The germline gives CDR1 LNHDA, CDR2 SQIVND (reference sequence). This CDR3 region has 15 residues. CDR3 nucleotides: TGTGCCAGTAGTATCGGGACTAGCGGGGTCTACGAGCAGTACTTC. Its translation is CASSIGTSGVYEQYF.

The chain couples TRBV6-4 to TRBJ2-6; D is unresolved. CDR3 length: 17 amino acids. In germline, CDR1 is MRHNA, CDR2 SNTAGT. V gave up 5 bases and J gave up 3 bases, with 17 bases separating them. CDR3 nucleotide sequence: TGTGCCAGCAGTAGGGCCGCGCGATTGCATGGGGCCAACGTCCTGACTTTC. This gives the protein CASSRAARLHGANVLTF.

The chain employs TRBV4-1 and TRBJ1-1; D is perhaps TRBD1 (5 bases). Trimming left V 7 bases short and J 1 base short, with 7 bases between. Germline CDR1 and CDR2: MGHRA and YSYEKL. The CDR3 extends over 12 amino acids. CDR3: CASKGTNTEAFF. CDR3 bases: TGCGCCAGCAAAGGGACGAACACTGAAGCTTTCTTT.

V is TRBV7-3 and J is TRBJ2-1; TRBD1 matches 12 bases. Germline V lookup: CDR1 SGHTA, CDR2 FQGTGA. The CDR3 is 15 residues long. Losses at the gene ends were 5 bases for V and 9 bases for J; bases not matched to a gene: 8. The chain's CDR3 is CASSTRPGQGAEQFF. The CDR3 DNA sequence: TGTGCCAGCAGCACAAGGCCGGGACAGGGGGCTGAGCAGTTCTTC.

This clone turned up a few times. This rearrangement joins TRBV18 to TRBJ2-7, with 8 bases lining up with TRBD2. Trimming at V came to 3 bases and at J to 3 bases, leaving 7 bases not matched to a gene. Germline loops: CDR1 KGHSH, CDR2 LQKENI. There are 15 residues in the CDR3. DNA for the CDR3: TGTGCCAGCTCACCCACCGGGACTAGGCTCTACGAGCAGTACTTC. Protein: CASSPTGTRLYEQYF.

This clone has a single count. The rearrangement uses TRBV14 and TRBJ1-4; D is perhaps TRBD1 (6 bases). The CDR3 spans 15 residues. CDR1 and CDR2 from the germline V gene are SGHDN and FVKESK. Deletions cut 2 bases from V and 7 bases from J, with 14 bases between. CDR3 bases: TGTGCCAGCAGCCAAACTACAGGGTTTAGTGAAAAACTGTTTTTT. It encodes CASSQTTGFSEKLFF.

The rearrangement joins TRBV28 to TRBJ1-4; 9 bases line up with TRBD1. Germline CDR1 MDHEN, CDR2 SYDVKM. Trimming took 6 bases from V and 6 from J; bases not matched to a gene: 14. The CDR3 runs 17 residues. For the CDR3, the DNA is TGTGCCAGCAGGGCGACAGGGGGGGCATTTGGCGATGAAAAACTGTTTTTT. Protein: CASRATGGAFGDEKLFF. Full variable domain (remainder filled in from reference TRBV28 and TRBJ1-4): DVKVTQSSRYLVKRTGEKVFLECVQDMDHENMFWYRQDPGLGLRLIYFSYDVKMKEKGDIPEGYSVSREKKERFSLILESASTNQTSMYLCASRATGGAFGDEKLFFGSGTQLSVL.

The chain links TRBV9 to TRBJ2-7; D may correspond to TRBD1 or TRBD2 (5 bases each). Germline V gene sequence: CDR1 SGDLS, CDR2 YYNGEE. CDR3 length equals 17 residues. The germline V and J ends were trimmed by 3 bases and 0 bases, with 19 bases remaining between them. DNA of the CDR3: TGTGCCAGCAGCGCTACCCCGGGACCTCCTAGCTCCTACGAGCAGTACTTC. This gives the protein CASSATPGPPSSYEQYF.

The V gene is TRBV18, the J gene TRBJ2-2; 8 nucleotides line up with TRBD1. V was pared by 4 bases and J by 6 bases, with 10 bases of the junction left unmatched. Germline assignment: CDR1 KGHSH and CDR2 LQKENI. The CDR3 has 16 amino acids. The CDR3 spells CASSQLDRGFAGELFF. The CDR3 bases are TGTGCCAGCTCACAGCTCGACAGGGGATTCGCCGGGGAGCTGTTTTTT.

This clone was detected once. The chain recombines TRBV19 with TRBJ2-1, with 9 bases identical to TRBD2. Germline assignment: CDR1 LNHDA and CDR2 SQIVND (reference sequence). With 5 bases clipped from V and 10 bases from J, the junction kept 9 bases outside the gene matches. The CDR3 extends over 14 amino acids. This CDR3 is CASSDPGLAYEQFF. CDR3 nucleotide sequence: TGTGCCAGTAGTGACCCGGGACTAGCTTACGAGCAGTTCTTC.

This clone showed up just a few times. The V gene is TRBV28, the J gene TRBJ2-6; D gene ambiguous. The V end lost 3 bases, the J end lost 0 bases, and 6 bases lay between the germline ends. CDR3 size: 15 residues. Germline lookup yields CDR1 MDHEN and CDR2 SYDVKM. For the CDR3, the DNA is TGTGCCAGCAGTTTGACGCCCTCTGGGGCCAACGTCCTGACTTTC. This translates into CASSLTPSGANVLTF. Supplemented by reference TRBV28 and TRBJ2-6, the full variable domain reads DVKVTQSSRYLVKRTGEKVFLECVQDMDHENMFWYRQDPGLGLRLIYFSYDVKMKEKGDIPEGYSVSREKKERFSLILESASTNQTSMYLCASSLTPSGANVLTFGAGSRLTVL.

Details on this clone: This sample also contains other DNA sequences that code for the same CDR3. The chain has TRBV5-1 and TRBJ2-5; TRBD2 agrees at 7 bases. The J segment lost 4 bases and the V segment lost 1 base, leaving 7 bases of the junction unmatched. Germline V gene data show CDR1 as SGHRS and CDR2 as YFSETQ. This CDR3 is built from 15 residues. The DNA for the CDR3 is TGCGCCAGCAGCTTGACCAGCGGGGAAGGAGAGACCCAGTACTTC. Translation gives CASSLTSGEGETQYF.

The rearrangement uses TRBV15 and TRBJ1-5; the match to TRBD1 covers 10 bases. The CDR3 totals 15 residues. Germline V gene data show CDR1 as LNHNV and CDR2 as YYDKDF (reference sequence). Germline trimming cut 8 bases from V and 6 bases from J; bases unmatched to any gene: 10. CDR3 sequence (DNA): TGTGCCACCTCTTTAGACAGGGGGCCTTTTCAGCCCCAGCATTTT. Translating it yields CATSLDRGPFQPQHF.

The rearrangement links TRBV5-1 to TRBJ2-5; D possibly corresponds to TRBD1 (5 bases). V lost 4 bases to trimming and J lost 5 bases, with 9 bases between them. The germline V gene encodes CDR1 SGHRS and CDR2 YFSETQ. The CDR3 is 12 amino acids. In nucleotides, the CDR3 is TGCGCCAGCAGCGGCAGGGTGGAGACCCAGTACTTC. It translates to CASSGRVETQYF.

The chain couples TRBV7-2 to TRBJ2-3; D remains ambiguous. The CDR3 extends over 15 amino acids. The germline gives CDR1 SGHTA, CDR2 FQGNSA. V lost 3 bases to trimming and J lost 1 base, with 11 bases between them. CDR3 nucleotides: TGTGCCAGCAGCTTGTCGCGACCTCGCACAGATACGCAGTATTTT. Protein: CASSLSRPRTDTQYF.